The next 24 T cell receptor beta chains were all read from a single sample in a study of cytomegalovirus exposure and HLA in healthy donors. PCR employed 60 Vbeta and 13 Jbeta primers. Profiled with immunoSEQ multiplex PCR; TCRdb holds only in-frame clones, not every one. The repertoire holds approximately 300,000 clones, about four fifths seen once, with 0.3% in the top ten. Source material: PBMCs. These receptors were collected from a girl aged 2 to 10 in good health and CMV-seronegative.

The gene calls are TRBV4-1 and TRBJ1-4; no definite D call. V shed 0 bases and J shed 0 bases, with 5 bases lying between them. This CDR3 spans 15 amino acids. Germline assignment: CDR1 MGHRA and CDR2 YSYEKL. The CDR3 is CASSQDGTTNEKLFF. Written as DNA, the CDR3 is TGCGCCAGCAGCCAAGACGGGACAACTAATGAAAAACTGTTTTTT.

CDR3 bases: TGTGCCAGCAGTTTCTATAGCGGGGGGGCGTTTGGTACGCAGTATTTT. Translated: CASSFYSGGAFGTQYF. The chain has TRBV28 and TRBJ2-3; 11 nucleotides align to TRBD2. V lost 3 bases, J lost 8 bases, and 10 bases stayed unmatched. CDR1 and CDR2 from the germline V gene are MDHEN and SYDVKM. The CDR3 is made up of 16 amino acids.

The CDR3 sequence is CAGSGQYYGYTF. DNA of the CDR3: TGTGCCGGGTCTGGACAGTACTATGGCTACACCTTC. The chain couples TRBV7-2 to TRBJ1-2; D is possibly TRBD1 (6 bases). The CDR3 consists of 12 residues. Between the trimmed V and J ends, which lost 11 bases and 3 bases, there was a span of 13 bases. Germline V CDR1 and CDR2: SGHTA, FQGNSA.

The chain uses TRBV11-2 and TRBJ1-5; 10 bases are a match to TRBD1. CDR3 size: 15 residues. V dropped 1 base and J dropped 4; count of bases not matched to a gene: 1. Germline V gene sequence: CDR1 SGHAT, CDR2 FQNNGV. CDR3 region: CASSLGDRGNQPQHF. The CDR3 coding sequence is TGTGCCAGCAGCTTAGGGGACAGGGGTAATCAGCCCCAGCATTTT.

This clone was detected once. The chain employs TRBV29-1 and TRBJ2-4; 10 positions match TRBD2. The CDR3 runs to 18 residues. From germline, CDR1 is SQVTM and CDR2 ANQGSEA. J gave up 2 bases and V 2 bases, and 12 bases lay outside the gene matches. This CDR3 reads CSVELTSGIPGSKNIQYF. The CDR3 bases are TGCAGCGTTGAACTCACTAGCGGGATCCCCGGATCCAAAAACATTCAGTACTTC.

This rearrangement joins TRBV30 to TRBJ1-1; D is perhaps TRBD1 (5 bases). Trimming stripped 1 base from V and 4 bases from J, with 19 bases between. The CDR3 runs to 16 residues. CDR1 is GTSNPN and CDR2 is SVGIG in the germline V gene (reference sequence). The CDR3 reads CAWSAGLVYYPTEAFF. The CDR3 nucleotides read TGTGCCTGGAGTGCGGGACTCGTTTATTACCCCACTGAAGCTTTCTTT.

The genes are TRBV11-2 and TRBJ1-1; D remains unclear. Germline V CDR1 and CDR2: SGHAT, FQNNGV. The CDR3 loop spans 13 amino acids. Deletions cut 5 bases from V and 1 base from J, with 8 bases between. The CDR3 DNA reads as TGTGCCAGCAGCATGGTAGAGAACACTGAAGCTTTCTTT. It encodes CASSMVENTEAFF. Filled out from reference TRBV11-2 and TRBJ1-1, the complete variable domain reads EAGVAQSPRYKIIEKRQSVAFWCNPISGHATLYWYQQILGQGPKLLIQFQNNGVVDDSQLPKDRFSAERLKGVDSTLKIQPAKLEDSAVYLCASSMVENTEAFFGQGTRLTVV.

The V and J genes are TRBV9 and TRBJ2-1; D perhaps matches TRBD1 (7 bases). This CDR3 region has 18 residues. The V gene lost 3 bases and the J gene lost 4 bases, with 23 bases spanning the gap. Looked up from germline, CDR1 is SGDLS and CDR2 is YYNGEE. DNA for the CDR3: TGTGCCAGCAGCGCACACAAACGACAGGGCGGGATATACAATGAGCAGTTCTTC. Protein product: CASSAHKRQGGIYNEQFF. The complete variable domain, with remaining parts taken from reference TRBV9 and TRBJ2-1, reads DSGVTQTPKHLITATGQRVTLRCSPRSGDLSVYWYQQSLDQGLQFLIQYYNGEERAKGNILERFSAQQFPDLHSELNLSSLELGDSALYFCASSAHKRQGGIYNEQFFGPGTRLTVL.

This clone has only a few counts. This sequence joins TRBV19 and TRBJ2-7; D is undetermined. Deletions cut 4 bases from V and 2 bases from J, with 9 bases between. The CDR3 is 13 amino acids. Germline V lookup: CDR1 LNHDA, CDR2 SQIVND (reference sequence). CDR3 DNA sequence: TGTGCCAGTAGTACCGATGCGCCCTACGAGCAGTACTTC. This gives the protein CASSTDAPYEQYF.

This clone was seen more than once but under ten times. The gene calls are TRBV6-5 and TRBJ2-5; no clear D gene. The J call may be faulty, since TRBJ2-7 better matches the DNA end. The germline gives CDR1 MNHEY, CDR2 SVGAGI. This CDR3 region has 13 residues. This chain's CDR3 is CASSHDSSYEQYF. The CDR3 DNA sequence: TGTGCCAGCAGTCATGATAGCTCCTACGAGCAGTACTTC.

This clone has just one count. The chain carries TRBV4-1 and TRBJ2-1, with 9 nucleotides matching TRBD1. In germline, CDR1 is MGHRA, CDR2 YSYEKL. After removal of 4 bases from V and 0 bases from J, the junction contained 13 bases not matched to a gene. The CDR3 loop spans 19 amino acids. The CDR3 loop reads CASSLNYGTGLSSYNEQFF. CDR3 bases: TGCGCCAGCAGCCTAAATTACGGGACAGGGTTGAGCTCCTACAATGAGCAGTTCTTC.

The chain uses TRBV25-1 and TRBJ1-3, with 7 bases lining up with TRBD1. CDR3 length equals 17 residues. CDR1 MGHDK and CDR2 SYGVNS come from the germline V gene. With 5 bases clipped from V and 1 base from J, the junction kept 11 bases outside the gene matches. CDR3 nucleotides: TGTGCCAGCAGTCGACAGGGCCCGGTCGCGTCTGGAAACACCATATATTTT. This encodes CASSRQGPVASGNTIYF.

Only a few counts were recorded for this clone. The CDR3 region has the DNA TGTGCCAGCAGTTTATCCTGGGGGGACACTGAAGCTTTCTTT. Amino acids: CASSLSWGDTEAFF. V usage is TRBV28 and J usage is TRBJ1-1; D may be TRBD1 (5 bases). The CDR3 is 14 amino acids. With 1 base removed from V and 3 bases from J, the gap between germline ends came to 9 bases. Germline-derived CDR1 and CDR2 are MDHEN and SYDVKM.

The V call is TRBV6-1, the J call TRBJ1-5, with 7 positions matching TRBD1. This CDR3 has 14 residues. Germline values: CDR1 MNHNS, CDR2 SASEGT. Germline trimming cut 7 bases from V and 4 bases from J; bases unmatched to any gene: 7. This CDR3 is CASTEGARNQPQHF. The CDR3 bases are TGTGCCAGCACCGAGGGGGCGAGAAATCAGCCCCAGCATTTT.

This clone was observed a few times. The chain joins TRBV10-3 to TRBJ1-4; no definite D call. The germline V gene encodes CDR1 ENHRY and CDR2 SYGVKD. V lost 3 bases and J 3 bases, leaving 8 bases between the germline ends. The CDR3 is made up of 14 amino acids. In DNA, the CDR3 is TGTGCCATCAGTGAAGGAGGGCCTAATGAAAAACTGTTTTTT. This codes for CAISEGGPNEKLFF.

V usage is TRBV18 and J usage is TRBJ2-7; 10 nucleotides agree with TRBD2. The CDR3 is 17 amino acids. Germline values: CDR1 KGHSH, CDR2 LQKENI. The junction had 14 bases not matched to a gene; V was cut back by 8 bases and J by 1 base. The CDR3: CASRTGLAGEGSYEQYF. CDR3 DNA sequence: TGTGCCAGCCGTACGGGGCTAGCGGGAGAAGGTTCCTACGAGCAGTACTTC.

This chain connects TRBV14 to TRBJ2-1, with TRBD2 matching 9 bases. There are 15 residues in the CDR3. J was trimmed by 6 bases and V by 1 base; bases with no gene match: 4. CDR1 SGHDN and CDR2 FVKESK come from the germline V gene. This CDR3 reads CASSQVLAGVNEQFF. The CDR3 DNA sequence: TGTGCCAGCAGCCAAGTACTAGCGGGCGTCAATGAGCAGTTCTTC. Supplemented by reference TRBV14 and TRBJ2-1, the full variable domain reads EAGVTQFPSHSVIEKGQTVTLRCDPISGHDNLYWYRRVMGKEIKFLLHFVKESKQDESGMPNNRFLAERTGGTYSTLKVQPAELEDSGVYFCASSQVLAGVNEQFFGPGTRLTVL.

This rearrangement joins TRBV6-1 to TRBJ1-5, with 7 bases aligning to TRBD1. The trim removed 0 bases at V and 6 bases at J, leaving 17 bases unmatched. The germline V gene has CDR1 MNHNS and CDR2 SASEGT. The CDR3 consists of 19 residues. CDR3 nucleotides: TGTGCCAGCAGTGAAGCAAAGGGCCTCGACAGGGTTTGGGGTCAGCCCCAGCATTTT. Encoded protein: CASSEAKGLDRVWGQPQHF.

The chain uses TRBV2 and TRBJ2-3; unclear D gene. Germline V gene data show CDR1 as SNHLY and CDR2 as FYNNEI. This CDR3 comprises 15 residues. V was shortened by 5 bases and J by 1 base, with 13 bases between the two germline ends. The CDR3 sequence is CASSKISTGTDTQYF. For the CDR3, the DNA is TGTGCCAGCAGTAAAATATCAACGGGCACAGATACGCAGTATTTT.

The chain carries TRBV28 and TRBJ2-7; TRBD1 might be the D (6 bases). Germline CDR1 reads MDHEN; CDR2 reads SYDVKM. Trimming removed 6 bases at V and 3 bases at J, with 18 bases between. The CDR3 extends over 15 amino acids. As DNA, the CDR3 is TGTGCCAGCAGCACAGACAGGTCGAGGTTCTACGAGCAGTACTTC. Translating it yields CASSTDRSRFYEQYF.

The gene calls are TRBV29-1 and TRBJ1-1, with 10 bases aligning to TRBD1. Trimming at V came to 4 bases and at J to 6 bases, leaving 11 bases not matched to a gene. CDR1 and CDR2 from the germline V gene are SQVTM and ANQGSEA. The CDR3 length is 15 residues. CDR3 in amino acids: CSVGRTGGLWAEAFF. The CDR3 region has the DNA TGCAGCGTTGGACGGACAGGGGGGCTTTGGGCTGAAGCTTTCTTT. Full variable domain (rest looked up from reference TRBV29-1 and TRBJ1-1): SAVISQKPSRDICQRGTSLTIQCQVDSQVTMMFWYRQQPGQSLTLIATANQGSEATYESGFVIDKFPISRPNLTFSTLTVSNMSPEDSSIYLCSVGRTGGLWAEAFFGQGTRLTVV.

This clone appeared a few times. For the CDR3, the DNA is TGTGCCAGCAGCGCGGACAGGACCCACGATGGCTACACCTTC. This codes for CASSADRTHDGYTF. The J gene is TRBJ1-2, the V gene TRBV9, with TRBD1 matching 7 bases. The J segment lost 6 bases and the V segment lost 3 bases, leaving 8 bases of the junction unmatched. Germline V gene lookup returns CDR1 SGDLS and CDR2 YYNGEE. This CDR3 spans 14 amino acids. The full variable domain, its missing parts supplied by reference TRBV9 and TRBJ1-2, is DSGVTQTPKHLITATGQRVTLRCSPRSGDLSVYWYQQSLDQGLQFLIQYYNGEERAKGNILERFSAQQFPDLHSELNLSSLELGDSALYFCASSADRTHDGYTFGSGTRLTVV.

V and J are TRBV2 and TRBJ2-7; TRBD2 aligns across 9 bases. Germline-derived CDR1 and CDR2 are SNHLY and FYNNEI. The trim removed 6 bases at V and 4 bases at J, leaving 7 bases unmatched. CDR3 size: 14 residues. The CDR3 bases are TGTGCCAGCAGCGCCTCTCTAGCGGGGTACGAGCAGTACTTC. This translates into CASSASLAGYEQYF.

The CDR3 spells CASSPSYNQPQHF. Written as DNA, the CDR3 is TGTGCCAGCTCACCCTCCTACAATCAGCCCCAGCATTTT. The V gene is TRBV18, the J gene TRBJ1-5; D call uncertain. Germline CDR1 and CDR2: KGHSH and LQKENI. V dropped 3 bases and J dropped 3 bases, with 6 bases sitting between them. The CDR3 is 13 amino acids.